This T cell receptor (beta chain) was sequenced in a study of radiotherapy plus CTLA-4 blockade in lung cancer. Study information: Around 18% of enrolled patients responded objectively, and 31% had disease control.

The data were produced by immunoSEQ multiplex PCR, yet TCRdb's version contains in-frame clones alone and is incomplete. Among about 100,000 clones, about four fifths were seen once, and the ten largest hold over 0.75%. Concerning this clone itself: Its specificity is unknown.

Findings and limits, study-wide: The authors reported that early blood T cell clone dynamics, with interferon-beta, best predicted response. TCR clones of tumor origin grew in blood after radiotherapy plus ipilimumab.

The CDR3 totals 14 residues. Germline lookup yields CDR1 LNHNV and CDR2 YYDKDF (reference sequence). The V gene lost 8 bases and the J gene lost 3 bases, with 16 bases spanning the gap. This TCR was sampled from a human donor with non-small cell lung cancer who had stable disease on radiotherapy plus ipilimumab. Sequencing was performed on peripheral blood, taken from a patient treated with radiotherapy plus ipilimumab. V usage is TRBV15 and J usage is TRBJ1-1; tentatively, D is TRBD1 (5 bases). The CDR3 DNA sequence: TGTGCCACCGCGGGGGTGTACCCCTACACTGAAGCTTTCTTT. This codes for CATAGVYPYTEAFF.